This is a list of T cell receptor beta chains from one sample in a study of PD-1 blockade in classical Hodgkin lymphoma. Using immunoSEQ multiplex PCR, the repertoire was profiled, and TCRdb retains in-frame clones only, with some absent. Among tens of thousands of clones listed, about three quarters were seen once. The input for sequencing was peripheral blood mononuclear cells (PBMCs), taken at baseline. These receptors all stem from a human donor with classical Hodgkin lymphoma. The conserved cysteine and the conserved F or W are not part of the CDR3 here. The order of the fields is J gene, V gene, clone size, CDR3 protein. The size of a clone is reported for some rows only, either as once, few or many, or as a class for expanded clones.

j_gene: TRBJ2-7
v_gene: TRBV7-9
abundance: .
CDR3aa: ASSSLGQGAYEQY

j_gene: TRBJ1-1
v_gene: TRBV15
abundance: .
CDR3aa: ATSRDRGRTEAF

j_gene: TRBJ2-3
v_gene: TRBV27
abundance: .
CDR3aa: ASSPRGFMTDTQY

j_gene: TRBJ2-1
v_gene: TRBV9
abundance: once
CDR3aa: ASSVIVDEQF

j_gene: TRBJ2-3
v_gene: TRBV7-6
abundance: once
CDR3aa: ASSFTGNGASADTQY

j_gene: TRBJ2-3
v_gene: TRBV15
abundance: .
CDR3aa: ATSRVPPIQLDFTDTQY

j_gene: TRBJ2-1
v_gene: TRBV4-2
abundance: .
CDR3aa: ASSHLPGQGGSSYNEQF

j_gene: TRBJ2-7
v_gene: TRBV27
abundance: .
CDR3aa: ASSSRGPSYEQY

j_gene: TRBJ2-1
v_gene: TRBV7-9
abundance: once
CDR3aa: ASQPGDRVWNEQF

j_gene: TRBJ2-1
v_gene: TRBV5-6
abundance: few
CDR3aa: ASSPGTVNEQF

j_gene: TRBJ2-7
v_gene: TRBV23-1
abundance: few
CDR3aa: ASSQSTLAGAWEQY

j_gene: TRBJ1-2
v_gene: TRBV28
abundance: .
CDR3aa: ASNSIGGQLANYGYT

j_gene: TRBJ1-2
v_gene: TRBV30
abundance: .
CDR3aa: AWSVFGVGGYT

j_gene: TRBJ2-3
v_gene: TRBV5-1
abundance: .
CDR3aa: ASKPAGGTDTQY

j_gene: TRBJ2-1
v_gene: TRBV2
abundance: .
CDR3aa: ASRATSFSGSLNRNEQF

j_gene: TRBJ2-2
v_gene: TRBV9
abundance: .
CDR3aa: ASSVASGQGAWAGELF

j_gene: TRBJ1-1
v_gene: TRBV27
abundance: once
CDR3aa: ASSLRTENTEAF

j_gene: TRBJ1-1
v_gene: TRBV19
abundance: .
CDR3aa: ASSIDPGRLNTEAF

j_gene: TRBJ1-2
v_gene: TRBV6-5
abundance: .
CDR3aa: ASSPGQVAGYT

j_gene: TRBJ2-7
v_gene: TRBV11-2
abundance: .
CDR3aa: ASSLSSSYEQY

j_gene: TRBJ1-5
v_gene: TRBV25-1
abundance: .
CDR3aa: ASSESTGNQPQH

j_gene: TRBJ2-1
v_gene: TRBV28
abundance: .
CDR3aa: ASSLLGGAPYNEQF

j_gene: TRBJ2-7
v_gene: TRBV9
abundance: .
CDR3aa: ASSTRTDPYEQY

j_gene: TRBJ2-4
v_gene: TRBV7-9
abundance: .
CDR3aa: ASTQEIAKNIQY

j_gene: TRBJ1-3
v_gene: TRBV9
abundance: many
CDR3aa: ASSAGEGAGNTIY

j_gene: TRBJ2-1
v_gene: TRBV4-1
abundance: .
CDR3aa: ASSQDITMSGDNEQF

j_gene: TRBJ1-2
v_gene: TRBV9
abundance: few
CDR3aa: ASSPRTGASYGYT

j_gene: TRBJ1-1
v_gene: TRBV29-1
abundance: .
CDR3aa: SAGLQGDTEAF

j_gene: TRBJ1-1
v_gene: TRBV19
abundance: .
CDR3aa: ASSYRGGKTEAF

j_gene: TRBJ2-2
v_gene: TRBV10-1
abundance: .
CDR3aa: ASRGDSTGELF

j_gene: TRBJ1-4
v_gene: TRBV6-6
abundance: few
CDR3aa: ASSPMGSREKLF

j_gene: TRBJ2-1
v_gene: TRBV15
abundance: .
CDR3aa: ATSRDLGNEQF

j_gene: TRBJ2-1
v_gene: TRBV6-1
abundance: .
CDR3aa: ASAGPINRDNEQF

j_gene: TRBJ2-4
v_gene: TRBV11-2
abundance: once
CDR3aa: ASSLFTAAKNIQY

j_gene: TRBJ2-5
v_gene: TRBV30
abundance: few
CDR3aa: AWSRDNQETQY

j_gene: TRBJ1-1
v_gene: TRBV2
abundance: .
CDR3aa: ASTQGMNTEAF

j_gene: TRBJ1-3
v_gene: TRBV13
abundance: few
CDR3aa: ASGLVLQGSGNTIY

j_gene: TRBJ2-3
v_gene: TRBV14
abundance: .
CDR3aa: ASSTPLSGTDTQY

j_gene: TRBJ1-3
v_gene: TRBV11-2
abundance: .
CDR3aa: ASSLTRHFSGNTIY

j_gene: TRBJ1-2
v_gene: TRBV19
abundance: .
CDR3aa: ASSTSPGTGFGGYT

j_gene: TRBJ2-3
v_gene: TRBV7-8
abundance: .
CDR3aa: ASSPLAGGSDTQY

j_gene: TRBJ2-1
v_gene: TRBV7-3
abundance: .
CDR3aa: ASSLGGLAGEQF

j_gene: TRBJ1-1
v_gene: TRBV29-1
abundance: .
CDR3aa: SLKGGGTEAF

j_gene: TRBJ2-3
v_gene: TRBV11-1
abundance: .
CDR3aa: ASSPSSTDTQY

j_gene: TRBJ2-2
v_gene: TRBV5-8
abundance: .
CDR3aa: ASSLRTSGNTGELF

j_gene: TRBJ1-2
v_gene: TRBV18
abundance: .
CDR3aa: ASSKHQGNYGYT

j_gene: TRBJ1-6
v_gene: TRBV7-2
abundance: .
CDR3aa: ASSLSPKAGYSPLH

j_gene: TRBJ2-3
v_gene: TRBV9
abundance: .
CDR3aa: ASSPPTVKDTQY

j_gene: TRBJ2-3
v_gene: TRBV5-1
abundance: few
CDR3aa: ASSPLPRTVYTDTQY

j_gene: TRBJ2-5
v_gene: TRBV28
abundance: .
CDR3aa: ASRDRDRAGGETQY

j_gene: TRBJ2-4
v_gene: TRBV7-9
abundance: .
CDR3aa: ASSLGTGRTKNIQY

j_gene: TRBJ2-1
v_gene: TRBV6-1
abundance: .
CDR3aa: ASSEMGQGNEQF

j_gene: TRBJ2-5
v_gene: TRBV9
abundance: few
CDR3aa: ASSAGAVRETQY

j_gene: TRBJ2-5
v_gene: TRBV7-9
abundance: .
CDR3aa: ASSLARLGLAQETQY

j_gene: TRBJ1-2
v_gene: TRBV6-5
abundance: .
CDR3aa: ASSPALGGYT